This record covers a single TCR beta chain. Its antigen remains unidentified. Sequencing targeted expressed TCRB transcripts, as all isolated RNA had been reverse transcribed. Using immunoSEQ multiplex PCR, the repertoire was profiled, and TCRdb retains in-frame clones only, with some absent. The table includes a few hundred thousand clones, over 8.5% detected once. This entry comes from a study of beta chain features in type 1 diabetes. Whole-study results and caveats: Across patients, naive, central memory and Treg TCRB repertoires exhibited apparently greater similarity than was observed across healthy donors. The study found moderately but significantly shorter TCRB CDR3s in all four CD4+ subsets of Type 1 diabetes patients.

The sequenced material came from central memory CD4+ T cells from blood. The clonotype originates from a man aged 30 to 39 with type 1 diabetes.

CDR3 residues: CAWKGNMNTEAFF. The DNA for the CDR3 is TGTGCCTGGAAGGGCAACATGAACACTGAAGCTTTCTTT. The rearrangement joins TRBV30 to TRBJ1-1, with D unclear. The CDR3 is 13 residues long. CDR1 and CDR2 (germline): GTSNPN, SVGIG (reference sequence). V was trimmed by 4 bases and J by 0 bases, leaving 9 bases between them.